The present T cell receptor beta chain was sequenced within a study of blood T cell repertoires in COVID-19. Turning to the study itself: In each case, the material was cDNA or gDNA derived from T cells, B-cell-depleted T cells, or PBMCs.

This table comes from immunoSEQ multiplex PCR, and its TCRdb copy is limited to in-frame clones, with some not included. The sample holds 250,000 or so clones, 70% to 90% seen once. This TCR derives from a young man who had recovered from COVID-19. Specimen: PBMCs or T cells enriched from blood (not recorded which).

CDR3 sequence reads: CSVEIDSNRLNTGELFF. CDR3 coding DNA: TGCAGCGTTGAAATTGACAGCAACCGACTGAACACCGGGGAGCTGTTTTTT. This chain uses TRBV29-1 with TRBJ2-2; D may be TRBD1 (5 bases). V was trimmed by 2 bases and J by 1 base, leaving 17 bases between them. CDR1 is SQVTM and CDR2 is ANQGSEA in the germline V gene. The CDR3 spans 17 residues.